Presented here are 30 T cell receptor beta chains from one specimen sequenced in a study of cytomegalovirus exposure and HLA in healthy donors (dated by TCRdb to 2016 to 2017). The library was generated by the immunoSEQ multiplex PCR assay. For the multiplex PCR, a mixture combining 60 forward primers for TCR Vbeta segments and 13 reverse primers for TCR Jbeta segments was used. TCRdb mirrors the immuneACCESS table, restricted to in-frame sequences. Some clones are absent from its copies; in checked studies, under half trace to an unresolved V gene, and the reason for the others is unknown. This sample's table has entries for 70,000 or so clones. Together, the top ten hold roughly 2.4% of the sample. Sequenced material: PBMCs. The receptors were sampled from a female donor in good health and CMV-seropositive.

The chain joins TRBV9 to TRBJ1-1; tentatively, D is TRBD1 (6 bases). V shed 0 bases and J shed 1 base, with 16 bases lying between them. The germline V gene encodes CDR1 SGDLS and CDR2 YYNGEE. CDR3 size: 17 residues. CDR3 amino acids: CASSVGGGAVGNTEAFF. Here the CDR3 DNA reads TGTGCCAGCAGCGTAGGGGGGGGCGCGGTAGGGAACACTGAAGCTTTCTTT.

The chain uses TRBV5-1 and TRBJ2-7, with D perhaps matching TRBD1 (5 bases). Trimming removed 5 bases from V and 3 bases from J, with 18 bases in between. CDR1 and CDR2 (germline): SGHRS, YFSETQ. The CDR3 loop spans 15 amino acids. The CDR3 sequence: CASRLQGTTGYEQYF. CDR3 nucleotides: TGCGCCAGCAGACTTCAGGGAACGACTGGCTACGAGCAGTACTTC.

Concerning this clone itself: At one end the junction does not follow the germline gene, possibly because of a read error. The CDR3 bases are TGCGCCAGCAGCCGGGGACAGGGCCTTTCCTACGGGCAGTACTTC. Amino acids: CASSRGQGLSYGQYF. The rearrangement uses TRBV4-1 and TRBJ2-7; 9 bases line up with TRBD1. Germline loops: CDR1 MGHRA, CDR2 YSYEKL. The CDR3 covers 15 residues.

CDR3 in DNA: TGTGCCAGCAGCGTAGCCGGGGTGAACACTGAAGCTTTCTTT. Encoded protein: CASSVAGVNTEAFF. The rearrangement uses TRBV9 and TRBJ1-1; D gene unclear. Germline CDR1 is SGDLS and CDR2 is YYNGEE. This CDR3 spans 14 amino acids. Trimming pared 0 bases from V and 0 bases from J, leaving 6 bases between.

The CDR3 here is CASSNTGTRSNQPQHF. The CDR3, as DNA: TGTGCCAGTAGTAACACCGGGACAAGGAGCAATCAGCCCCAGCATTTT. J is TRBJ1-5 and V is TRBV19; tentative D call: TRBD1 (6 bases). The CDR3 consists of 16 residues. V was cut by 4 bases and J by 1 base, with 14 bases left in between. Germline CDR1 and CDR2: LNHDA and SQIVND (reference sequence).

V usage is TRBV27 and J usage is TRBJ2-5, with TRBD1 identical over 7 bases. Germline values: CDR1 MNHEY, CDR2 SMNVEV (reference sequence). The CDR3 covers 15 residues. After removal of 5 bases from V and 5 bases from J, the junction contained 11 bases not matched to a gene. The CDR3 sequence: CASSPRQGLRETQYF. In DNA, the CDR3 is TGTGCCAGCAGTCCCAGACAGGGATTGAGGGAGACCCAGTACTTC.

The gene calls are TRBV6-6 and TRBJ2-7; D may be TRBD1 (5 bases). CDR1 and CDR2 (germline): MNHNY, SVGAGI (reference sequence). V lost 4 bases and J lost 6, with 10 bases in between. The CDR3 consists of 12 residues. The CDR3: CASSSGYREQYF. The CDR3 DNA reads as TGTGCCAGCAGTTCAGGGTACCGCGAGCAGTACTTC.

Remarks on this clone: One junction end disagrees with the germline gene, perhaps due to a read error. The sample has other DNA sequences that encode this CDR3 too. The rearrangement links TRBV28 to TRBJ1-6; 10 bases are a match to TRBD1. Germline CDR1 reads MDHEN; CDR2 reads SYDVKM. CDR3 length equals 14 residues. Here the CDR3 DNA reads TGTGCCAGCAGACCGGGACAGGGGAATTCACCCCTACACTTT. This sequence encodes CASRPGQGNSPLHF.

The chain carries TRBV6-5 and TRBJ2-7, with D possibly matching TRBD2 (6 bases). This CDR3 region has 14 residues. CDR1 is MNHEY and CDR2 is SVGAGI in the germline V gene. V dropped 6 bases and J dropped 6 bases, with 18 bases sitting between them. The CDR3 protein is CASREGKVGIEQYF. CDR3 nucleotide sequence: TGTGCCAGCAGGGAGGGGAAAGTAGGGATCGAGCAGTACTTC.

V and J are TRBV7-9 and TRBJ2-1; D possibly corresponds to TRBD1 (6 bases). Per the germline V gene, CDR1 is SEHNR and CDR2 is FQNEAQ (reference sequence). Trimming took off 5 bases at V and 10 bases at J, with 18 bases between the two ends. The CDR3 totals 14 residues. CDR3 amino acids: CASSPPFGGYEQFF. In DNA, the CDR3 is TGTGCCAGCAGCCCACCTTTTGGGGGCTACGAGCAGTTCTTC.

The V call is TRBV28, the J call TRBJ1-5; 10 bases line up with TRBD1. The germline CDR1 and CDR2 sequences are MDHEN and SYDVKM. Trimming at V came to 3 bases and at J to 6 bases, leaving 2 bases not matched to a gene. This CDR3 contains 14 residues. The CDR3 protein is CASSLGQGRQPQHF. The CDR3 DNA reads TGTGCCAGCAGTTTGGGACAGGGGCGTCAGCCCCAGCATTTT.

The V gene is TRBV15, the J gene TRBJ2-5; maybe TRBD2 (6 bases). The CDR3 extends over 18 amino acids. CDR1 LNHNV and CDR2 YYDKDF come from the germline V gene (reference sequence). The V end was cut by 5 bases, the J end by 5 bases, with 27 bases between. The chain's CDR3 is CATSQTQASVEPGETQYF. The CDR3 DNA sequence: TGTGCCACCAGCCAAACCCAGGCTAGCGTGGAGCCAGGGGAGACCCAGTACTTC.

V is TRBV7-2 and J is TRBJ1-1, with D perhaps TRBD1 (6 bases). There are 15 residues in the CDR3. CDR1 is SGHTA and CDR2 is FQGNSA in the germline V gene. V was pared by 4 bases and J by 1 base, with 13 bases between. The CDR3 region has the DNA TGTGCCAGCAGCTACACACCGACAGGGAACACTGAAGCTTTCTTT. Translation gives CASSYTPTGNTEAFF.

The chain couples TRBV6-1 to TRBJ2-4; TRBD2 agrees at 10 bases. From germline, CDR1 is MNHNS and CDR2 SASEGT. Trimming at V came to 2 bases and at J to 8 bases, leaving 0 bases not matched to a gene. The CDR3 runs to 13 residues. The CDR3 here is CASSELAGDIQYF. As DNA, the CDR3 is TGTGCCAGCAGTGAACTAGCGGGAGACATTCAGTACTTC.

The V gene is TRBV6-1, the J gene TRBJ2-6; D is perhaps TRBD2 (6 bases). This CDR3 spans 15 amino acids. V was cut by 3 bases and J by 3 bases, with 9 bases left in between. The germline V gene encodes CDR1 MNHNS and CDR2 SASEGT. CDR3 sequence: CASSEEGDGANVLTF. The CDR3 coding sequence is TGTGCCAGCAGTGAGGAGGGAGATGGGGCCAACGTCCTGACTTTC.

V and J are TRBV5-1 and TRBJ1-1, with D uncertain. CDR1 is SGHRS, CDR2 YFSETQ, per germline. This CDR3 has 16 amino acids. V was pared by 4 bases and J by 4 bases, with 20 bases between. The CDR3 DNA reads as TGCGCCAGCAGCCCGAATACTGGGTCGAGAGGCACTGAAGCTTTCTTT. Its protein product is CASSPNTGSRGTEAFF.

The V call is TRBV5-6, the J call TRBJ1-2, with TRBD1 matching 10 bases. Germline trimming cut 2 bases from V and 8 bases from J; bases unmatched to any gene: 6. Germline V gene sequence: CDR1 SGHDT, CDR2 YYEEEE. CDR3 size: 14 residues. CDR3 DNA: TGTGCCAGCAGCTTCGACAGGGGGCGCTTAGGCTACACCTTC. Amino acids: CASSFDRGRLGYTF.

The rearrangement joins TRBV12-2 to TRBJ2-2; the D call in the table, TRBD2, was not verified against the DNA. TRBV12-2 is a recognized pseudogene. The CDR3 spans 18 residues. CDR3 in amino acids: CASRDLVIGEVDTGELFF. The DNA of the CDR3 is TGTGCAAGTCGTGACTTGGTTATAGGAGAAGTCGACACCGGGGAGCTGTTTTTT.

The chain joins TRBV6-6 to TRBJ2-2, with 12 positions matching TRBD2. Germline V gene lookup returns CDR1 MNHNY and CDR2 SVGAGI (reference sequence). V trimming: 6 bases; J trimming: 7 bases; junction bases outside the gene matches: 6. The CDR3 is made up of 15 amino acids. CDR3 residues: CASRLLAGGRGELFF. In DNA, the CDR3 is TGTGCCAGCAGACTACTAGCGGGAGGACGCGGGGAGCTGTTTTTT.

The CDR3 loop reads CASSVAFTGRGQDYGYTF. The CDR3 nucleotides read TGTGCCAGCAGCGTAGCCTTCACGGGTAGAGGGCAAGACTATGGCTACACCTTC. The genes are TRBV9 and TRBJ1-2; unclear D gene. The CDR3 has 18 residues. Trimming cost V 0 bases and J 3 bases, with 21 bases left between them. CDR1 and CDR2 (germline): SGDLS, YYNGEE.

The J gene is TRBJ2-5, the V gene TRBV30; D possibly corresponds to TRBD1 (6 bases). The J call may be faulty, since TRBJ2-7 better matches the DNA end. The CDR3 runs 12 residues. Germline V gene data show CDR1 as GTSNPN and CDR2 as SVGIG (reference sequence). The CDR3 DNA reads TGTGCCGGACGGACAGACTCCTACGAGCAGTACTTC. It specifies CAGRTDSYEQYF.

The V and J genes are TRBV6-5 and TRBJ1-1; D gene ambiguous. The CDR3 consists of 12 residues. Germline assignment: CDR1 MNHEY and CDR2 SVGAGI. V gave up 5 bases and J gave up 5 bases, with 9 bases separating them. CDR3 in amino acids: CASSHMETEAFF. The DNA for the CDR3 is TGTGCCAGCAGTCACATGGAGACTGAAGCTTTCTTT.

The rearrangement links TRBV13 to TRBJ2-7; no clear D gene. This CDR3 is 12 amino acids long. Germline V lookup: CDR1 PRHDT, CDR2 FYEKMQ (reference sequence). The V gene lost 2 bases and the J gene lost 7 bases, with 9 bases spanning the gap. The DNA for the CDR3 is TGTGCCAGCAGCTTACTGCTAGGTGAGCAGTACTTC. Translation gives CASSLLLGEQYF.

The genes are TRBV7-9 and TRBJ1-2; D perhaps matches TRBD1 (5 bases). Germline assignment: CDR1 SEHNR and CDR2 FQNEAQ (reference sequence). The CDR3 is made up of 14 amino acids. V gave up 1 base and J gave up 4 bases, with 10 bases separating them. DNA of the CDR3: TGTGCCAGCAGCTTAGTGCTCGGGGGCTATGGCTACACCTTC. This codes for CASSLVLGGYGYTF.

This rearrangement joins TRBV6-5 to TRBJ1-6; D might be TRBD1 (5 bases). CDR1 and CDR2 (germline): MNHEY, SVGAGI. This CDR3 contains 12 residues. The V end lost 6 bases, the J end lost 9 bases, and 9 bases lay between the germline ends. For the CDR3, the DNA is TGTGCCAGCAGGGGGGGGTTTTCACCCCTCCACTTT. This translates into CASRGGFSPLHF.

The chain couples TRBV30 to TRBJ1-1; TRBD1 matches 10 bases. Looked up from germline, CDR1 is GTSNPN and CDR2 is SVGIG (reference sequence). The length of the CDR3 is 15 residues. Trimming removed 2 bases from V and 5 bases from J; junction bases left unmatched: 8. The CDR3 region has the DNA TGTGCCTGGAGTACCCGGACAGGGGGTCAGACTGAAGCTTTCTTT. Translating it yields CAWSTRTGGQTEAFF.

V and J are TRBV30 and TRBJ1-5; 9 bases line up with TRBD1. Germline values: CDR1 GTSNPN, CDR2 SVGIG (reference sequence). The junction had 4 bases not matched to a gene; V was cut back by 3 bases and J by 4 bases. The CDR3 loop spans 14 amino acids. Written as DNA, the CDR3 is TGTGCCTGGAGCGGACAGGGGAGAAATCAGCCCCAGCATTTT. This translates into CAWSGQGRNQPQHF.

V usage is TRBV15 and J usage is TRBJ2-7, with 10 bases matching TRBD1. Germline lookup yields CDR1 LNHNV and CDR2 YYDKDF (reference sequence). With 0 bases clipped from V and 4 bases from J, the junction kept 9 bases outside the gene matches. The CDR3 consists of 17 residues. This chain's CDR3 is CATSRDFGQGVPYEQYF. In DNA form, the CDR3 reads TGTGCCACCAGCAGAGATTTCGGACAGGGGGTTCCGTACGAGCAGTACTTC.

This chain uses TRBV19 with TRBJ2-1; 9 bases align to TRBD1. This CDR3 is built from 14 residues. Trimming removed 7 bases from V and 7 bases from J; junction bases left unmatched: 8. Germline V gives CDR1 LNHDA, CDR2 SQIVND (reference sequence). The CDR3 DNA reads as TGTGCCAGTATGACGACAGGGGGAGCGAATGAGCAGTTCTTC. Its translation is CASMTTGGANEQFF.

J is TRBJ1-1 and V is TRBV28; D gene uncertain. The CDR3 has 14 amino acids. The V gene lost 3 bases and the J gene lost 4 bases, with 12 bases spanning the gap. Germline V lookup: CDR1 MDHEN, CDR2 SYDVKM. The CDR3 loop is CASSLEGQSTEAFF. The CDR3 DNA follows: TGTGCCAGCAGTTTGGAGGGCCAGAGCACTGAAGCTTTCTTT.